One and the same sample provided the 9 T cell receptor beta chains below, sequenced in a study of shared clonotypes between healthy human individuals. Profiled with immunoSEQ multiplex PCR; TCRdb holds only in-frame clones, not every one. The sample has 2 million to 3 million clones; about 92% are singletons. Input material: naive CD4+ T cells sorted from blood. Described subset: CD45RA+ positively selected. Source of these receptors: a man in his late teens or twenties in good health.

The chain recombines TRBV6-6 with TRBJ1-2, with 8 nucleotides matching TRBD1. Germline loops: CDR1 MNHNY, CDR2 SVGAGI (reference sequence). The CDR3 sequence is 12 residues long. V lost 4 bases and J lost 8; bases outside the gene matches: 3. The CDR3 region has the DNA TGTGCCAGCAGTTCAGGGGGCGACGGCTACACCTTC. It translates to CASSSGGDGYTF.

The rearrangement links TRBV7-2 to TRBJ2-2; D may be TRBD2 (5 bases). V lost 2 bases to trimming and J lost 3 bases, with 10 bases between them. The CDR3 contains 15 residues. CDR1 is SGHTA and CDR2 is FQGNSA in the germline V gene. The DNA for the CDR3 is TGTGCCAGCAGCTTATTTGCTAGCTACACCGGGGAGCTGTTTTTT. Protein sequence: CASSLFASYTGELFF. Looking up the rest from reference TRBV7-2 and TRBJ2-2 gives the full variable domain: GAGVSQSPSNKVTEKGKDVELRCDPISGHTALYWYRQSLGQGLEFLIYFQGNSAPDKSGLPSDRFSAERTGGSVSTLTIQRTQQEDSAVYLCASSLFASYTGELFFGEGSRLTVL.

Here the CDR3 DNA reads TGTGCCTGGAGCAGGAGCCCCTATAATTCACCCCTCCACTTT. Translating gives CAWSRSPYNSPLHF. This chain links TRBV30 with TRBJ1-6, with unresolved D. CDR3 length equals 14 residues. Looked up from germline, CDR1 is GTSNPN and CDR2 is SVGIG (reference sequence). V lost 3 bases, J lost 2 bases, and 8 bases lay in between.

The sample holds one count of this clone. Within the sample, other DNA sequences also encode this same CDR3. The gene calls are TRBV9 and TRBJ1-4; 7 nucleotides match TRBD1. The CDR3 length is 15 residues. CDR1 SGDLS and CDR2 YYNGEE come from the germline V gene. With 3 bases clipped from V and 1 base from J, the junction kept 3 bases outside the gene matches. The CDR3 spells CASSARTGTNEKLFF. CDR3 coding DNA: TGTGCCAGCAGCGCCCGGACAGGAACTAATGAAAAACTGTTTTTT.

J is TRBJ2-5 and V is TRBV10-1, with 10 bases fitting TRBD2. Per germline, CDR1 WNHNN and CDR2 SYGVQD (reference sequence). The V gene end was trimmed by 5 bases and the J gene end by 0 bases; junction bases not matched to a gene: 9. The length of the CDR3 is 17 residues. CDR3 region: CASSPLPSGGYQETQYF. In DNA, the CDR3 is TGCGCCAGCAGTCCCCTTCCTAGCGGGGGCTACCAAGAGACCCAGTACTTC.

The chain links TRBV30 to TRBJ2-2; D gene uncertain. The CDR3 consists of 14 residues. Germline V lookup: CDR1 GTSNPN, CDR2 SVGIG (reference sequence). The V and J ends lost 0 bases and 1 base respectively, with 6 bases between them. The CDR3 DNA sequence: TGTGCCTGGAGTGTACTCGGGAACACCGGGGAGCTGTTTTTT. Its translation: CAWSVLGNTGELFF.

The table lists this clone with a count of one. V and J are TRBV7-2 and TRBJ1-6, with 7 bases that match TRBD1. Germline values: CDR1 SGHTA, CDR2 FQGNSA. V shed 5 bases, J shed 5 bases, and the junction held 6 bases outside the gene matches. The CDR3 extends over 15 amino acids. The CDR3 protein is CASSPVDRDNSPLHF. The CDR3, as DNA: TGTGCCAGCAGCCCTGTCGACAGGGATAATTCACCCCTCCACTTT.

The DNA for the CDR3 is TGTGCCTGGAAGTGGTATGGCAGGGCGCTCTATGGCTACACCTTC. It translates to CAWKWYGRALYGYTF. J is TRBJ1-2 and V is TRBV30; D perhaps matches TRBD1 (5 bases). Germline-derived CDR1 and CDR2 are GTSNPN and SVGIG (reference sequence). The CDR3 is made up of 15 amino acids. V gave up 4 bases and J gave up 4 bases, with 19 bases separating them.

V is TRBV5-1 and J is TRBJ1-2; 9 bases align to TRBD1. The CDR3 has 17 residues. In germline, CDR1 is SGHRS, CDR2 YFSETQ. Trimming took 0 bases from V and 6 from J; bases not matched to a gene: 12. CDR3 nucleotide sequence: TGCGCCAGCAGCTTGGAGGGACAGGGCGCGCGAGGGGATGGCTACACCTTC. It is translated as CASSLEGQGARGDGYTF.